A selection of T cell receptor beta chains follows, all from one sample in a study of human T cells and chemical hapten exposure. One entry per CDR3 protein, called by TCRdb with MiXCR from the RACE reads. The profile covers more than 50,000 distinct CDR3 sequences, with approximately 6.7% appearing a single time and around 1.6% taken by the ten largest. Sequences were derived from whole blood, sampled in connection with sensitization to the hapten diphenylcyclopropenone (DPC). All receptors derive from a woman aged 25 to 45 with alopecia areata. Some clones in this sample may be carry-over from other donors' samples. Both conserved end residues are part of each CDR3. A D gene is named only where the DNA matches it firmly. A clone size is listed for some rows: how often the clone was seen (once, few, many), or a class if it is expanded.

TRBJ1-1,TRBV2,many,TRBD1,CASRPTGVTEAFF,TGTGCCAGCAGGCCGACAGGGGTCACTGAAGCTTTCTTT
TRBJ1-5,TRBV20-1,.,.,CSARQNSNQPQHF,TGCAGTGCCCGACAGAATAGCAATCAGCCCCAGCATTTT
TRBJ2-3,TRBV6-4,many,.,CASAAGGSTDTQYF,TGTGCCAGCGCGGCGGGTGGAAGCACAGATACGCAGTATTTT
TRBJ2-3,TRBV2,many,TRBD2,CASSLLAERTDTQYF,TGTGCCAGCAGTCTCCTAGCGGAGCGCACAGATACGCAGTATTTT
TRBJ1-4,TRBV12-3/TRBV12-4,few,.,CASSLGGSINEKLFF,TGTGCCAGCAGCCTGGGGGGCAGCATTAATGAAAAACTGTTTTTT
TRBJ2-1,TRBV5-5,many,TRBD2,CASSSGLAGGPFNEQFF,TGTGCCAGCAGCTCTGGACTAGCGGGGGGGCCGTTCAATGAGCAGTTCTTC
TRBJ1-1,TRBV9,many,.,CASSVGNTRAFF,TGTGCCAGCAGCGTAGGAAATACGAGAGCTTTCTTT
TRBJ2-3,TRBV13,few,.,CASSSRGRGIADTQYF,TGTGCCAGCAGCTCGCGGGGACGGGGTATAGCAGATACGCAGTATTTT
TRBJ1-1,TRBV12-3/TRBV12-4,many,TRBD1,CASSWDRGLTEAFF,TGTGCCAGCAGTTGGGACAGGGGGCTTACTGAAGCTTTCTTT
TRBJ2-1,TRBV18,many,.,CASSPPSQGTDEQFF,TGTGCCAGCTCACCACCGTCCCAGGGGACGGATGAGCAGTTCTTC
TRBJ2-3,TRBV13,many,.,CASSLRGRDTQYF,TGTGCCAGCAGCTTAAGGGGGAGAGATACGCAGTATTTT
TRBJ2-3,TRBV15,few,TRBD2,CATSRKALAASTDTQYF,TGTGCCACCAGCAGGAAAGCTCTAGCGGCTAGCACAGATACGCAGTATTTT
TRBJ1-4,TRBV11-2,many,.,CASSLDGGRGEKLFF,TGTGCCAGCAGCTTAGATGGGGGTCGTGGTGAAAAACTGTTTTTT
TRBJ2-3,TRBV11-2,many,.,CASSLVWLGTQYF,TGTGCCAGCAGCTTAGTCTGGCTGGGCACGCAGTATTTT
TRBJ2-7,TRBV3-1,many,TRBD1,CASSYPGQGYYEQYF,TGTGCCAGCAGCTACCCGGGACAGGGGTACTACGAGCAGTACTTC
TRBJ1-4,TRBV4-1,many,.,CASSPRQDSNEKLFF,TGCGCCAGCAGCCCCCGACAGGACTCTAATGAAAAACTGTTTTTT
TRBJ2-6,TRBV29-1,many,.,CSVEGAAGANVLTF,TGCAGCGTTGAGGGGGCGGCTGGGGCCAACGTCCTGACTTTC
TRBJ1-3,TRBV6-5,.,TRBD1,CASRETGNSGNTIYF,TGTGCCAGCAGGGAGACAGGGAACTCTGGAAACACCATATATTTT
TRBJ1-6,TRBV10-3,many,TRBD1,CAISETGGYSPLHF,TGTGCCATCAGTGAGACAGGGGGATATTCACCCCTCCACTTT
TRBJ2-1,TRBV12-3/TRBV12-4,many,.,CATRGSMYGETYNEQFF,TGTGCCACCCGAGGGTCGATGTACGGGGAGACCTACAATGAGCAGTTCTTC
TRBJ2-3,TRBV20-1,many,.,CSARKRGTDTQYF,TGCAGTGCTAGGAAACGGGGCACAGATACGCAGTATTTT
TRBJ1-5,TRBV3-1,.,TRBD1,CASSPQFTGGNQPQHF,TGTGCCAGCAGCCCGCAATTTACAGGGGGCAATCAGCCCCAGCATTTT
TRBJ1-6,TRBV3-1,many,.,CASSTGRGVYNSPLHF,TGTGCCAGCAGCACGGGCCGTGGGGTCTATAATTCACCCCTCCACTTT
TRBJ1-2,TRBV5-4,.,TRBD1,CASSLETGKGGYTF,TGTGCCAGCAGCTTGGAGACAGGGAAGGGAGGCTACACCTTC
TRBJ2-7,TRBV30,few,TRBD1,CAWSTGEVGEQYF,TGTGCCTGGTCGACAGGGGAAGTCGGCGAGCAGTACTTC
TRBJ2-2,TRBV3-1,many,.,CASSQVLRGRAGELFF,TGTGCCAGCAGCCAAGTGTTGAGGGGACGGGCCGGGGAGCTGTTTTTT
TRBJ2-5,TRBV18,many,.,CASSPQTGEETQYF,TGTGCCAGCTCACCTCAGACGGGGGAGGAGACCCAGTACTTC
TRBJ1-5,TRBV27,few,TRBD1,CASKGQNSNQPQHF,TGTGCCAGCAAGGGACAGAATAGCAATCAGCCCCAGCATTTT
TRBJ1-2,TRBV12-3/TRBV12-4,many,.,CASSFGVPYGYTF,TGTGCCAGCAGTTTTGGCGTTCCCTATGGCTACACCTTC
TRBJ2-7,TRBV29-1,many,TRBD2,CSVQTSGSYEQYF,TGCAGCGTTCAGACTAGCGGCTCCTACGAGCAGTACTTC